This T cell receptor beta chain comes out of a study of PD-1 blockade in classical Hodgkin lymphoma. With regard to this clone: Its target is unknown.

Sequenced by immunoSEQ multiplex PCR; TCRdb stores in-frame clones only, minus some. Of about 47,000 clones listed, under 95% were seen once; the top ten hold approximately 4.9%. Indicated time point: newly diagnosed, previously untreated cHL patient sample. Whole-study results and caveats: Newly diagnosed patients were reported to start with lower TCR diversity than healthy donors. Still unresolved is the cause of the repertoire differences, which may be disease activity or prior therapy.

The source of this sequence is a human donor with classical Hodgkin lymphoma. Source material: peripheral blood mononuclear cells (PBMCs).

As DNA, the CDR3 is TGTGCCACCAGCAGAGCGTCAGCGTACACAGATACGCAGTATTTT. Encoded protein: CATSRASAYTDTQYF. The chain recombines TRBV15 with TRBJ2-3, with unresolved D. The CDR3 extends over 15 amino acids. Looked up from germline, CDR1 is LNHNV and CDR2 is YYDKDF (reference sequence). V lost 1 base to trimming and J lost 2 bases, with 10 bases between them.